The rows below give T cell receptor beta chains drawn from one sample of a study of blood T cell repertoires in COVID-19. The assay was immunoSEQ multiplex PCR, and TCRdb's table has in-frame clones only and misses some. Among hundreds of thousands of clones, approximately 91% were seen once, and the ten largest hold over 8%. The sequencing sample was made of PBMCs or T cells enriched from blood (not recorded which). These receptors were obtained from a woman aged 40 to 49 who had recovered from COVID-19. The CDR3 runs from the conserved cysteine through the conserved F or W. D genes are given only for firm matches. Size is omitted from some rows. Given values are once, few, many or a class for expanded clones.

>NA|once|TRBJ1-5|TRBV19
TGTGCCAGTACCGCTTCCCGGGGGAATCAGCCCCAGCATTTT
CASTASRGNQPQHF
>TRBD2|NA|TRBJ2-3|TRBV5-4
TGTGCCAGCAACTCGGCTGGACTAGCGGGAGCCCGAAATACGCAGTATTTT
CASNSAGLAGARNTQYF
>TRBD2|NA|TRBJ2-5|TRBV5-5
TGTGCCAGCAGTCGACTAGCGGGAGGGTACCAAGAGACCCAGTACTTC
CASSRLAGGYQETQYF
>NA|NA|TRBJ2-5|TRBV6-5
TGTGCCAGCAGTCTCGAACGACTTCGCGGGACCCAGTACTTC
CASSLERLRGTQYF
>NA|NA|TRBJ2-3|TRBV9
TGTGCCAGCAGCGTAGAAGATGGGAGTACGCAGTATTTT
CASSVEDGSTQYF
>NA|NA|TRBJ1-2|TRBV4-1
TGCGCCAGCAGCCAAGATCCGCATGAGTCCAAAGCTAACTATGGCTACACCTTC
CASSQDPHESKANYGYTF
>TRBD1|NA|TRBJ2-1|TRBV7-3
TGTGCCAGCAGCCCAGGCCGGGACAGGTACGCCTACAATGAGCAGTTCTTC
CASSPGRDRYAYNEQFF
>TRBD1|NA|TRBJ2-3|TRBV5-1
TGCGCCAGCAGCTTGGGACAGGGGCCGGGCACAGATACGCAGTATTTT
CASSLGQGPGTDTQYF
>TRBD1|NA|TRBJ1-4|TRBV19
TGTGCCAGTAGTACGGGACAGGGTTCTAATGAAAAACTGTTTTTT
CASSTGQGSNEKLFF
>NA|NA|TRBJ1-4|TRBV5-1
TGCGCCAGCACCAGAGGATTTAATGAAAAACTGTTTTTT
CASTRGFNEKLFF
>NA|NA|TRBJ2-7|TRBV10-3
TGTGCCATCAGTGACAGGAAAGGGAGCTCCTACGAGCAGTACTTC
CAISDRKGSSYEQYF
>TRBD1|NA|TRBJ2-7|TRBV9
TGTGCCAGCAGCGTAGACAGGGGGCGCACCGAGCAGTACTTC
CASSVDRGRTEQYF
>NA|NA|TRBJ2-5|TRBV4-2
TGTGCCAGCAGCCAAAGAACCGGGATTCAAGAGACCCAGTACTTC
CASSQRTGIQETQYF
>NA|once|TRBJ1-2|TRBV6-2/TRBV6-3
TGTGCCAGCAGTGCGGGACCGAAGACCTATGGCTACACCTTC
CASSAGPKTYGYTF
>NA|NA|TRBJ2-1|TRBV21-1
TGTGCCAGCAGCACGTTTAGAACTAGCTCCTACAATGAGCAGTTCTTC
CASSTFRTSSYNEQFF
>NA|NA|TRBJ2-1|TRBV7-2
TGTGCCAGCAGCTTAATTTTCGGTTCCGATGAGCAGTTCTTC
CASSLIFGSDEQFF
>NA|NA|TRBJ1-6|TRBV27
TGTGCCAGCAGTCCCCGGGCCTCGAGCGGTTCACCCCTCCACTTT
CASSPRASSGSPLHF
>NA|NA|TRBJ2-7|TRBV11-2
TGTGCCACCAGGGGGGACTTTCTGTACGAGCAGTACTTC
CATRGDFLYEQYF
>NA|NA|TRBJ2-3|TRBV28
TGTGCCAGCAGCCCCTACCGGGACTCCTATAGCACAGATACGCAGTATTTT
CASSPYRDSYSTDTQYF
>TRBD1|NA|TRBJ2-5|TRBV11-2
TGTGCCAGCAGCTTGGGACAGCAAGAGACCCAGTACTTC
CASSLGQQETQYF
>NA|NA|TRBJ2-1|TRBV5-5
TGTGCCAGCAGCTTGGACGGTAGCTCCTACAATGAGCAGTTCTTC
CASSLDGSSYNEQFF
>TRBD1|NA|TRBJ2-1|TRBV4-3
TGCGCCAGCAGCAGAGGTCCCGTTAGAGGACAGGGGATGTGGGAGCAGTTCTTC
CASSRGPVRGQGMWEQFF
>NA|NA|TRBJ1-1|TRBV25-1
TGTGCCAGCGAACGGGGGTTCGCGGACACTGAAGCTTTCTTT
CASERGFADTEAFF
>NA|NA|TRBJ2-1|TRBV21-1
TGTGCCAGCAGCAACGGGGAGGTTCGCCGAGGCTCCTACAATGAGCAGTTCTTC
CASSNGEVRRGSYNEQFF
>NA|once|TRBJ2-6|TRBV7-7
TGTGCTAGCAGCTTAGGGGGGGTTTCCTTCTCTGGGGCCAACGTCCTGACTTTC
CASSLGGVSFSGANVLTF
>TRBD2|NA|TRBJ2-1|TRBV7-3
TGTGCCAGCAGCTCTTCCCTAGCGGGGGGAAGTAATTACAATGAGCAGTTCTTC
CASSSSLAGGSNYNEQFF
>NA|NA|TRBJ2-3|TRBV30
TGTGCCTGGAGGGCCAGAGGGTTAGATACGCAGTATTTT
CAWRARGLDTQYF
>NA|once|TRBJ2-7|TRBV4-2
TGTGCCAGCAGCCCTAGCGTCGAGGGGCTCGAGCAGTACTTC
CASSPSVEGLEQYF
>TRBD1|NA|TRBJ2-5|TRBV27
TGTGCCAGCAGTTTGGCTGGTGGGGGACAGGGGGCAAAGACCCAGTACTTC
CASSLAGGGQGAKTQYF
>NA|NA|TRBJ2-1|TRBV6-5
TGTGCCAGCAGGAACCCCTCCGGCTACAATGAGCAGTTCTTC
CASRNPSGYNEQFF
>TRBD2|NA|TRBJ2-1|TRBV4-3
TGCGCCAGCAGCCACCCGACAGGATCAAGGCTAGCGGGACCGAATGAGCAGTTCTTC
CASSHPTGSRLAGPNEQFF
>TRBD2|NA|TRBJ2-1|TRBV28
TGTGCCAGCACCCCCCCGGGGCGGGGGTCCCCGAACAATGAGCAGTTCTTC
CASTPPGRGSPNNEQFF
>NA|NA|TRBJ2-7|TRBV7-3
TGTGCCAGCAGCTTAAGGGGGGACTGGGACGAGCAGTACTTC
CASSLRGDWDEQYF
>NA|NA|TRBJ2-1|TRBV11-3
TGTGCCAGCAGCTCACCGGGACTCAATGAGCAGTTCTTC
CASSSPGLNEQFF
>NA|NA|TRBJ2-7|TRBV30
TGTGCCTGGAGTACGGGACTCACAAGGACCTACGAGCAGTACTTC
CAWSTGLTRTYEQYF
>NA|NA|TRBJ2-1|TRBV15
TGTGCCACCAGCAGAAGCGTAAGGGAGCAGTTCTTC
CATSRSVREQFF
>NA|NA|TRBJ2-7|TRBV23-1
TGCGCCAGCAGTCTAAGGAGGACCGGCCTTTACGAGCAGTACTTC
CASSLRRTGLYEQYF
>NA|NA|TRBJ1-2|TRBV28
TGTGCCAGCAGTCCGGACAGCCCGCCTGGCTACACCTTC
CASSPDSPPGYTF
>TRBD1|NA|TRBJ2-2|TRBV7-2
TGTGCCAGCAGCTTAGCTGGGACAGTGGGGGAGCTGTTTTTT
CASSLAGTVGELFF